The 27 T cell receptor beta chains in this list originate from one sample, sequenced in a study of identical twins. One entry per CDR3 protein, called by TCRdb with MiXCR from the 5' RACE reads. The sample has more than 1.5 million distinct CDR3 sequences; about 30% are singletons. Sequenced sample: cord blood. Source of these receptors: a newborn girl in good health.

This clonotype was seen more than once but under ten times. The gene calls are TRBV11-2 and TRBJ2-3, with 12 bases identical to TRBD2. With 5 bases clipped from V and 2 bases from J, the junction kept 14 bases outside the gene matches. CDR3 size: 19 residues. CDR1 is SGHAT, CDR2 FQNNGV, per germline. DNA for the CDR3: TGTGCCAGCAGCGCACGGAGTGGACTAGCGGGATTAAACACAGATACGCAGTATTTT. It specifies CASSARSGLAGLNTDTQYF.

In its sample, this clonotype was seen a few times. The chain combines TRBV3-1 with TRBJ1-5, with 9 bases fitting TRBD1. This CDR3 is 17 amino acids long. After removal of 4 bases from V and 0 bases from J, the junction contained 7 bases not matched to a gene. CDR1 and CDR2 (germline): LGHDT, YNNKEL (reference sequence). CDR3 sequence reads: CASSPGQGLYSNQPQHF. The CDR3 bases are TGTGCCAGCAGCCCGGGACAGGGCCTTTATAGCAATCAGCCCCAGCATTTT. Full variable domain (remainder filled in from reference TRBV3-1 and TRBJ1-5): DTAVSQTPKYLVTQMGNDKSIKCEQNLGHDTMYWYKQDSKKFLKIMFSYNNKELIINETVPNRFSPKSPDKAHLNLHINSLELGDSAVYFCASSPGQGLYSNQPQHFGDGTRLSIL.

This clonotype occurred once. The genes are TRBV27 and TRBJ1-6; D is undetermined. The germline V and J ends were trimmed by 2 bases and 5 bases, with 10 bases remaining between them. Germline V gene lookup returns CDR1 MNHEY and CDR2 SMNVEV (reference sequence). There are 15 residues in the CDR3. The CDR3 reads CASSLRAANNSPLHF. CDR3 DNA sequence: TGTGCCAGCAGTTTACGCGCAGCCAATAATTCACCCCTCCACTTT.

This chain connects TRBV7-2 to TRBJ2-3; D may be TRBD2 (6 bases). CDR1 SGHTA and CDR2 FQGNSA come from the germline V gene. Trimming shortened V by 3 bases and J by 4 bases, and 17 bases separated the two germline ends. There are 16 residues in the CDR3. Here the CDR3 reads CASSFSFGSRPDTQYF. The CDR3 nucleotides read TGTGCCAGCAGCTTTTCGTTCGGGAGTCGCCCAGATACGCAGTATTTT.

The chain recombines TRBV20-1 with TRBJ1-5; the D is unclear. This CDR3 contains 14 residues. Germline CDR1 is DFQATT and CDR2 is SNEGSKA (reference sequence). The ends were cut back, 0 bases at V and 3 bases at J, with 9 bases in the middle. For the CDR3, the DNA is TGCAGTGCTAGAGATGGTACAGCCAATCAGCCCCAGCATTTT. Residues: CSARDGTANQPQHF.

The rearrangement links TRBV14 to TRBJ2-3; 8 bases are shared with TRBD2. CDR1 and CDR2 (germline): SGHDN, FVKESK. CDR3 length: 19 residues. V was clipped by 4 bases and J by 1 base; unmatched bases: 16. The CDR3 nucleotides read TGTGCCAGCAGCCCCTTTCGGGGGGGGCCCCCGTATGGCACAGATACGCAGTATTTT. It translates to CASSPFRGGPPYGTDTQYF.

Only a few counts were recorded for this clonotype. The CDR3: CASSLYGRAVDEQFF. CDR3 in DNA: TGCGCCAGCAGCTTATACGGGAGGGCCGTTGATGAGCAGTTCTTC. V and J are TRBV5-1 and TRBJ2-1, with 8 nucleotides matching TRBD2. The ends lost 2 bases at V and 8 bases at J; junction bases unmatched: 9. The CDR3 has 15 amino acids. In germline, CDR1 is SGHRS, CDR2 YFSETQ.

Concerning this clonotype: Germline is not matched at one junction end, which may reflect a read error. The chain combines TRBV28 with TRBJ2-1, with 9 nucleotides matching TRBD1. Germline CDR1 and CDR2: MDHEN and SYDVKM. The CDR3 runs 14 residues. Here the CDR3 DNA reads TGTGTCAGCAGTCCCGGGACAGGGATATGGGAGCAGTTCTTC. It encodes CVSSPGTGIWEQFF.

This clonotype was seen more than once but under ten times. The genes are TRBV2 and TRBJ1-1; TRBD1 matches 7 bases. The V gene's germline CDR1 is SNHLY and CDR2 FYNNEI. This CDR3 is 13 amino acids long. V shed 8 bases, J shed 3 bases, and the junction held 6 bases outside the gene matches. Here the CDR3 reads CASSDDRDTEAFF. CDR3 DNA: TGTGCCAGCTCAGATGACAGGGACACTGAAGCTTTCTTT.

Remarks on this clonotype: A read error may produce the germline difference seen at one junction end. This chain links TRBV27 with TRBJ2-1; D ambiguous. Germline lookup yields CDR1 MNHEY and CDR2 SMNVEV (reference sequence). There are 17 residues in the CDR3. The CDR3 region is CASSPLSLASSYNERFF. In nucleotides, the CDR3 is TGTGCCAGCAGTCCCCTCAGCCTCGCGAGCTCCTACAATGAGCGGTTCTTC.

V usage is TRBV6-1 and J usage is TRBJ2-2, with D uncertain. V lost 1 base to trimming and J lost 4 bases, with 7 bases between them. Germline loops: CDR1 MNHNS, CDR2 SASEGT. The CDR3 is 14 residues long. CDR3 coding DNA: TGTGCCAGCAGTGAAGGGGCCGTCACCGGGGAGCTGTTTTTT. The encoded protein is CASSEGAVTGELFF.

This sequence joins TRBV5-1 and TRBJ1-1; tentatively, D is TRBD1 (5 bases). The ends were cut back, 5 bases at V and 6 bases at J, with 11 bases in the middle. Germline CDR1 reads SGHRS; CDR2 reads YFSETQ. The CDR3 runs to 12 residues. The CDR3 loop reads CASSWGGPEAFF. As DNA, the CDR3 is TGCGCCAGCAGTTGGGGGGGTCCTGAAGCTTTCTTT.

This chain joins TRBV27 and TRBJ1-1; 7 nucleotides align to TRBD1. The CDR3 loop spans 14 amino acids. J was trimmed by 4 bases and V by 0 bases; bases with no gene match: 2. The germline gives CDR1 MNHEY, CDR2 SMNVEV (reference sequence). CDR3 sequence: CASSLSSGGTEAFF. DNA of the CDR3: TGTGCCAGCAGTTTATCATCAGGGGGCACTGAAGCTTTCTTT.

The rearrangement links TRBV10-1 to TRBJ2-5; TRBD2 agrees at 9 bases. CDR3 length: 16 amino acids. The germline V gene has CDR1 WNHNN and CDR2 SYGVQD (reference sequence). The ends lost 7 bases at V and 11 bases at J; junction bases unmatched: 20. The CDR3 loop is CASTSGGPLSYNEQYF. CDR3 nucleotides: TGCGCCAGCACCAGCGGGGGGCCGCTCTCCTACAATGAGCAGTACTTC.

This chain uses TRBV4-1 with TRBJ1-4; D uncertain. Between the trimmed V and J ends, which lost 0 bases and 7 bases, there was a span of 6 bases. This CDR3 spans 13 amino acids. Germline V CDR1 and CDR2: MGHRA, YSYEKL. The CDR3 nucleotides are TGCGCCAGCAGCCAAGAGGGTTTTGAAAAACTGTTTTTT. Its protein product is CASSQEGFEKLFF.

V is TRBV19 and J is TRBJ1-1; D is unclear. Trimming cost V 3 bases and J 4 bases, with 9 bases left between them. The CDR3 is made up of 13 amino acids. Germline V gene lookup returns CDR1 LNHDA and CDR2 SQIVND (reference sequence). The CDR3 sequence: CASSMGPGTEAFF. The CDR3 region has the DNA TGTGCCAGTAGTATGGGCCCCGGCACTGAAGCTTTCTTT.

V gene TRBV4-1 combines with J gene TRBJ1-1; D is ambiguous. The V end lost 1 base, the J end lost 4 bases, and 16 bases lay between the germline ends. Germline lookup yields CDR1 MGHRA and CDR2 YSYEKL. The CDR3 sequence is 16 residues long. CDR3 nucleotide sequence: TGCGCCAGCAGCCAAGCCCTACAGAGGCGGGGCACTGAAGCTTTCTTT. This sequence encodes CASSQALQRRGTEAFF.

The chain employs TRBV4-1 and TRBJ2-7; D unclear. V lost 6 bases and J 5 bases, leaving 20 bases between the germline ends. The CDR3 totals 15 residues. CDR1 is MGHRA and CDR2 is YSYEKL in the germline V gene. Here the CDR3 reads CASSGVASEYNEQYF. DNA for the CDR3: TGCGCCAGCAGTGGAGTAGCCTCTGAGTACAACGAGCAGTACTTC.

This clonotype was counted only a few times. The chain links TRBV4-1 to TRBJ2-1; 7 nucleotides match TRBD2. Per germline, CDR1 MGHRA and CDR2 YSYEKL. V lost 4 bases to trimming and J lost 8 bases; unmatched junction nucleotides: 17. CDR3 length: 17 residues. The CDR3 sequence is CASSLRPSGSLDDEQFF. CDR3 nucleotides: TGCGCCAGCAGCCTAAGGCCTAGCGGTTCTCTGGACGATGAGCAGTTCTTC.

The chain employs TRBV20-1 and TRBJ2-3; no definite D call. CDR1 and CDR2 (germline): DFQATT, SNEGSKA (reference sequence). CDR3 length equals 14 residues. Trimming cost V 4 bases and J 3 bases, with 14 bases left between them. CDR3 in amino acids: CSAKRTGLTDTQYF. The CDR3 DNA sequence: TGCAGTGCTAAGAGGACGGGCTTGACAGATACGCAGTATTTT.

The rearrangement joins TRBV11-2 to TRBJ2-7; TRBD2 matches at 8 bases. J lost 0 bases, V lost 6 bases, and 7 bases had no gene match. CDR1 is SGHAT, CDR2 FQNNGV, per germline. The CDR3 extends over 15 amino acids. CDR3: CASRSLREDSYEQYF. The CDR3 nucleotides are TGTGCCAGCAGGTCGTTGCGGGAGGACTCCTACGAGCAGTACTTC.

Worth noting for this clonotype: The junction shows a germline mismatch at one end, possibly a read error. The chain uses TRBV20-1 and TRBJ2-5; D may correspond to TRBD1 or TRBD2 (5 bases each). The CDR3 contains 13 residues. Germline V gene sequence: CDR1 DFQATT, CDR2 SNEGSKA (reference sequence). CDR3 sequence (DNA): TGCAGTGCTAGGGGGGACGGCCCCAAGACCCGGTACTTC. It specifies CSARGDGPKTRYF.

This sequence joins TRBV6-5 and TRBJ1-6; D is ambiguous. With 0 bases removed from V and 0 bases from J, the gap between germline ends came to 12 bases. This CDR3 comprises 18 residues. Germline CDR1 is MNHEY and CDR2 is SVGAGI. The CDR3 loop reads CASSYSGRPSSYNSPLHF. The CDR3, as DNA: TGTGCCAGCAGTTACTCGGGCCGCCCCAGCTCCTATAATTCACCCCTCCACTTT.

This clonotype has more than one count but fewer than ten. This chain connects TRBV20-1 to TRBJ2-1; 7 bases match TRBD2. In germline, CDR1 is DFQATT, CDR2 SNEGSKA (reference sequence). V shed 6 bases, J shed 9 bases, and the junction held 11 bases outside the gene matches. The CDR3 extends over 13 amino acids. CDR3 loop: CSAPPSGAAEQFF. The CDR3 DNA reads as TGCAGTGCGCCCCCGAGCGGGGCCGCTGAGCAGTTCTTC.

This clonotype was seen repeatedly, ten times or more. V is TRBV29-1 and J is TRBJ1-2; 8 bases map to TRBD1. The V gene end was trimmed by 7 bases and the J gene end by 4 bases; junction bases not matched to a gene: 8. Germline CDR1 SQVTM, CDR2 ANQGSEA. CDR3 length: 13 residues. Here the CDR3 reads CSDQGQGSYGYTF. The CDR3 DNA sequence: TGCAGCGACCAAGGACAGGGCTCCTATGGCTACACCTTC.

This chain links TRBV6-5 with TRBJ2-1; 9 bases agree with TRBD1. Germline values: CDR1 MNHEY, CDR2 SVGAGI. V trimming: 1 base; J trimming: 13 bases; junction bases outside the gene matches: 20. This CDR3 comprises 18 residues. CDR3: CASSYFLTGQGRWETQFF. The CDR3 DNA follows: TGTGCCAGCAGTTACTTTCTTACGGGACAGGGCCGTTGGGAGACCCAGTTCTTC.

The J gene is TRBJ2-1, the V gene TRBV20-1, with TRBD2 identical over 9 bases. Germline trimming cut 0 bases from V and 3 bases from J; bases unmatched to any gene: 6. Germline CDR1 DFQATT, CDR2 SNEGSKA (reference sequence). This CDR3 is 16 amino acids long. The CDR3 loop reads CSARDALAGLYNEQFF. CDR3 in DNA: TGCAGTGCTAGAGATGCCCTAGCGGGGCTCTACAATGAGCAGTTCTTC.